The sequence of this T cell receptor (beta chain) was determined in a study of Ad26.COV2.S vaccination and SARS-CoV-2 variants. At the level of the study: Within the COV1001 Ad26.COV2.S trial arm, the donor was enrolled.

This CDR3 region has 12 residues. Germline CDR1 reads MDHEN; CDR2 reads SYDVKM. V was clipped by 1 base and J by 6 bases, with 4 bases between them. Treatment here: roughly 19 received Ad26.COV2.S at low or high dose, single or two shots; 5 received placebo; per-sample allocation not given. Day 63 following the first vaccine or placebo injection was when the samples were taken. Ad26.COV2.S expressed prefusion-stabilized spike from the original Wuhan strain. Concerning this clone: The sample has other DNA sequences that encode this CDR3 too.

The protocol was immunoSEQ multiplex PCR, while the TCRdb copy is restricted to in-frame clones and leaves out a portion. The sample has 350,000 to 600,000 clones, nearly 90% seen once. The clonotype originates from a person between 18 and 59 years old who received the Ad26.COV2.S COVID-19 vaccine or a placebo. Sequencing was performed on peripheral blood, taken in a trial of Ad26.COV2.S vaccine versus placebo. The J gene is TRBJ1-5, the V gene TRBV28; D uncertain. The DNA of the CDR3 is TGTGCCAGCAGTTTATCCGGTCAGCCCCAGCATTTT. Protein: CASSLSGQPQHF. The variable domain in full, completed from reference TRBV28 and TRBJ1-5, reads DVKVTQSSRYLVKRTGEKVFLECVQDMDHENMFWYRQDPGLGLRLIYFSYDVKMKEKGDIPEGYSVSREKKERFSLILESASTNQTSMYLCASSLSGQPQHFGDGTRLSIL.